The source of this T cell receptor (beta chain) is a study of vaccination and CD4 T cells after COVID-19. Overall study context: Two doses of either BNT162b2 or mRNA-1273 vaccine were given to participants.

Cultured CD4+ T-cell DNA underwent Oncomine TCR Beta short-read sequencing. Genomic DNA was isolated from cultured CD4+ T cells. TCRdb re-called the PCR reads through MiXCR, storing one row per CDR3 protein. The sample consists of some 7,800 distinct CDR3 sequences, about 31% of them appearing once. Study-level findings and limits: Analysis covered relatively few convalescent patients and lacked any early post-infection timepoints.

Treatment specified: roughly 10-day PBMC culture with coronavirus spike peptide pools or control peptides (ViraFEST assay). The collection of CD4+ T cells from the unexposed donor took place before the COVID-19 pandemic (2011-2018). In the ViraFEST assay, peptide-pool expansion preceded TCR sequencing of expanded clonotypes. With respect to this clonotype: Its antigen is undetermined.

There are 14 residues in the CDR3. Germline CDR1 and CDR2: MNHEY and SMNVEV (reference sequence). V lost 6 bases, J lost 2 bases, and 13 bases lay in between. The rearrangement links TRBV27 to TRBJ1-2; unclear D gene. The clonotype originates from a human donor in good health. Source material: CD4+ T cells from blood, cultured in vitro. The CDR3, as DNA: TGTGCCAGCAGGGGGTTAGGTCCCAACTATGGCTACACCTTC. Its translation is CASRGLGPNYGYTF.